Sequencing of this T cell receptor (beta chain) was carried out in a study of CD8 T cells in Susac syndrome. Trimming removed 5 bases at V and 2 bases at J, with 17 bases between. CDR3 length: 16 residues. Germline assignment: CDR1 SEHNR and CDR2 FQNEAQ (reference sequence). With random hexamers, roughly 0.45 to 1 ug RNA was reverse transcribed. MiXCR was run by TCRdb on the immunoSEQ multiplex PCR reads, yielding one entry per CDR3 protein. The table records about 150,000 distinct CDR3 sequences, 94% of them present only once. The V gene is TRBV7-9, the J gene TRBJ2-3; a weak D match, TRBD2 (7 bases). Sequencing used CD8+ T cells from PBMCs. This sequence was found in a human donor with multiple sclerosis. The CDR3 sequence: CASSPYRGGTTDTQYF. The CDR3 bases are TGTGCCAGCAGCCCCTATAGGGGGGGGACCACAGATACGCAGTATTTT.